The sequence of this T cell receptor (beta chain) was determined in a study of T cell responses to AZD1222 COVID-19 vaccine. The study's findings and limits: The donor group comprised mostly white British people and more females; the analysis possibly underestimated clonal diversity. Repertoires were sampled only after the peak T cell response.

Notes on this clone: Its target is not known.

Using immunoSEQ multiplex PCR, the repertoire was profiled, and TCRdb retains in-frame clones only, with some absent. Of roughly 100,000 clones in the sample, approximately 88% were seen once. Source: peripheral blood, taken on day 0 of AZD1222 vaccination. This TCR was sampled from an adult in good health.

CDR3 in DNA: TGTGCCAGCAGTCCCATGATAGGGGGAGGTCAGCCCCAGCATTTT. Translated: CASSPMIGGGQPQHF. The V call is TRBV7-9, the J call TRBJ1-5; D might be TRBD1 (6 bases). The CDR3 length is 15 residues. Trimming took off 6 bases at V and 6 bases at J, with 18 bases between the two ends. CDR1 SEHNR and CDR2 FQNEAQ come from the germline V gene (reference sequence).